The clone carrying this TCR beta chain occurred a few times. This entry belongs to a study of blood T cell repertoires in COVID-19. The protocol was immunoSEQ multiplex PCR, while the TCRdb copy is restricted to in-frame clones and leaves out a portion. The repertoire consists of roughly 200,000 clones, with about 81% occurring once and the leading ten covering about 7.8%. The sequencing sample was made of peripheral blood. This clonotype was sampled from an older woman with COVID-19, enrolled during active disease.

CDR3 loop: CASSIFFPAGDLIGELFF. DNA of the CDR3: TGTGCCAGTAGTATCTTTTTTCCGGCGGGAGATCTGATCGGGGAGCTGTTTTTT. The V gene is TRBV19, the J gene TRBJ2-2; 7 bases are shared with TRBD2. The germline V gene encodes CDR1 LNHDA and CDR2 SQIVND (reference sequence). This CDR3 has 18 residues. Trimming took 3 bases from V and 7 from J; bases not matched to a gene: 17.